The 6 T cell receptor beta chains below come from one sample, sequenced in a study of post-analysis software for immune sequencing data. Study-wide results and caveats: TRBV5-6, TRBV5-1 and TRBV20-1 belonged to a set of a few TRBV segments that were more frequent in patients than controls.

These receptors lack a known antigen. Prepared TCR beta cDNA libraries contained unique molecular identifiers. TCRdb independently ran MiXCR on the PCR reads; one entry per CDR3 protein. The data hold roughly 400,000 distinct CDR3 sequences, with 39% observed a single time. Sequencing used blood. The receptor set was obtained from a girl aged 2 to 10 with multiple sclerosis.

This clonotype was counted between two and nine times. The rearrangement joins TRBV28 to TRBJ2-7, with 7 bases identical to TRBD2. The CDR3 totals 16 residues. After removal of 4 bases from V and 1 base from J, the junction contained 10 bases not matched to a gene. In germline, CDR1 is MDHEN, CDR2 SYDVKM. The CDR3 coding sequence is TGTGCCAGCAGTTCACCGCCGGGGGGTCGGTCCTACGAGCAGTACTTC. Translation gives CASSSPPGGRSYEQYF.

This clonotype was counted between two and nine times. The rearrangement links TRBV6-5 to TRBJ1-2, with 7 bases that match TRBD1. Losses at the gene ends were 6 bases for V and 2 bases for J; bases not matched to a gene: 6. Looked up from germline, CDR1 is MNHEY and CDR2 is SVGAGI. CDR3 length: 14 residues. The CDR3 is CASRKQGQNYGYTF. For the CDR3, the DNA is TGTGCCAGCAGGAAACAGGGGCAAAACTATGGCTACACCTTC.

The CDR3 loop reads CASSSTGRENTEAFF. The CDR3 nucleotides read TGTGCCAGCAGCTCAACAGGACGGGAGAACACTGAAGCTTTCTTT. The chain employs TRBV7-2 and TRBJ1-1; TRBD1 might be the D (5 bases). Germline V gene data show CDR1 as SGHTA and CDR2 as FQGNSA. The CDR3 consists of 15 residues. V was pared by 4 bases and J by 1 base, with 13 bases between.

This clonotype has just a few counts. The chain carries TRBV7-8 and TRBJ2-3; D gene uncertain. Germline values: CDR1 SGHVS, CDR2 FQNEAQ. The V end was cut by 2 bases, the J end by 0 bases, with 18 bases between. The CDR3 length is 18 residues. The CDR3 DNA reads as TGTGCCAGCAGCTTATTGCGAGTTGTGGTTTCTAGCACAGATACGCAGTATTTT. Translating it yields CASSLLRVVVSSTDTQYF.

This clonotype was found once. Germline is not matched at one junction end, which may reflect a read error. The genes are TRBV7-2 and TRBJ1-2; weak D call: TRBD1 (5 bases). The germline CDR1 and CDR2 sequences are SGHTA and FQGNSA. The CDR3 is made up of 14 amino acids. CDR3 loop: CASNLRRGPYGYTF. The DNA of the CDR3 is TGTGCCAGCAACTTACGTCGGGGCCCCTATGGCTACACCTTC.

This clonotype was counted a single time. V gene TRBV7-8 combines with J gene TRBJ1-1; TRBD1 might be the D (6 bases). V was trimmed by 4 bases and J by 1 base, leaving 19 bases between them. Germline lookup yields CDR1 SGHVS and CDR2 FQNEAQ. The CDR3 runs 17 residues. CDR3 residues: CASSSLGARGGNTEAFF. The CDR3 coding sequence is TGTGCCAGCAGCTCCCTCGGGGCCAGGGGTGGGAACACTGAAGCTTTCTTT.